The 14 T cell receptor beta chains below come from one sample, sequenced in a study of blood T cell repertoires in COVID-19. The protocol was immunoSEQ multiplex PCR, while the TCRdb copy is restricted to in-frame clones and leaves out a portion. Found here are 30,000 to 40,000 clones, about 86% of them singletons; the top ten hold approximately 5.7%. The material sequenced was peripheral blood. These TCRs come from a woman aged 80 or older with active or convalescent COVID-19.

This clone was observed a single time. This chain uses TRBV6-1 with TRBJ2-1, with 14 bases that match TRBD2. V lost 4 bases and J lost 9; bases outside the gene matches: 11. CDR1 and CDR2 (germline): MNHNS, SASEGT. The length of the CDR3 is 17 residues. The CDR3 sequence: CASSGSPGLAGAFEQFF. The CDR3 DNA reads as TGTGCCAGCAGTGGTAGCCCGGGACTAGCGGGAGCGTTTGAGCAGTTCTTC.

A single count supports this clone. V is TRBV9 and J is TRBJ2-3, with TRBD1 identical over 7 bases. There are 15 residues in the CDR3. Looked up from germline, CDR1 is SGDLS and CDR2 is YYNGEE. J lost 0 bases, V lost 3 bases, and 4 bases had no gene match. The CDR3 region is CASSATGLSTDTQYF. The CDR3 DNA is TGTGCCAGCAGCGCGACAGGGTTAAGCACAGATACGCAGTATTTT.

This chain joins TRBV27 and TRBJ2-5; TRBD2 matches 10 bases. Germline V gene sequence: CDR1 MNHEY, CDR2 SMNVEV (reference sequence). V lost 6 bases to trimming and J lost 5 bases; unmatched junction nucleotides: 9. The CDR3 covers 15 residues. CDR3 nucleotide sequence: TGTGCCAGCAGAATCCTACTAGCGGGAAGGGAGACCCAGTACTTC. Translated, it gives CASRILLAGRETQYF.

The chain uses TRBV5-5 and TRBJ1-6; D uncertain. The ends were cut back, 0 bases at V and 0 bases at J, with 4 bases in the middle. The CDR3 extends over 15 amino acids. Per germline, CDR1 SGHKS and CDR2 YYEKEE (reference sequence). CDR3 protein: CASSLGSSYNSPLHF. The DNA of the CDR3 is TGTGCCAGCAGCTTGGGTAGCTCCTATAATTCACCCCTCCACTTT.

The CDR3 here is CASSYTSGGETQYF. CDR3 sequence (DNA): TGTGCCAGCAGCTACACTAGCGGGGGAGAGACCCAGTACTTC. This rearrangement joins TRBV7-3 to TRBJ2-5; 11 bases fit TRBD2. This CDR3 is 14 amino acids long. Germline V lookup: CDR1 SGHTA, CDR2 FQGTGA. V gave up 4 bases and J gave up 4 bases; unmatched junction bases: 2.

DNA for the CDR3: TGTGCCAGCAGCTCCCGACTAGCGGGAGTCAACGAGCAGTACTTC. Residues: CASSSRLAGVNEQYF. The V gene is TRBV7-6, the J gene TRBJ2-7; 12 bases fit TRBD2. This CDR3 comprises 15 residues. V lost 4 bases to trimming and J lost 5 bases; unmatched junction nucleotides: 6. The germline gives CDR1 SGHVS, CDR2 FNYEAQ.

The chain links TRBV11-3 to TRBJ1-1, with D tentatively TRBD1 (5 bases). The germline V and J ends were trimmed by 2 bases and 7 bases, with 11 bases remaining between them. CDR1 and CDR2 (germline): SGHNT, YENEEA. This CDR3 is built from 13 residues. The DNA for the CDR3 is TGTGCCAGCAGCTTAAGACAGCGATTTGAAGCTTTCTTT. Translation: CASSLRQRFEAFF.

This chain uses TRBV6-4 with TRBJ2-6, with D hard to call. V was trimmed by 4 bases and J by 0 bases, leaving 4 bases between them. The CDR3 runs to 14 residues. Germline V lookup: CDR1 MRHNA, CDR2 SNTAGT. The CDR3 DNA reads TGTGCCAGCAGTGTCATCTCTGGGGCCAACGTCCTGACTTTC. It yields the protein CASSVISGANVLTF.

The rearrangement joins TRBV4-2 to TRBJ2-3; the match to TRBD2 covers 7 bases. This CDR3 spans 13 amino acids. Germline CDR1 is LGHNA and CDR2 is YNFKEQ. The V and J ends lost 2 bases and 6 bases, in that order; junction bases with no gene match: 2. CDR3 residues: CASSQQGGDTQYF. The CDR3 coding sequence is TGTGCCAGCAGCCAACAGGGAGGGGATACGCAGTATTTT.

The rearrangement links TRBV7-2 to TRBJ1-1; tentative D call: TRBD1 (6 bases). V was trimmed by 0 bases and J by 1 base, leaving 9 bases between them. The CDR3 is made up of 15 amino acids. Germline assignment: CDR1 SGHTA and CDR2 FQGNSA. The CDR3 loop reads CASSLAIGGNTEAFF. CDR3 coding DNA: TGTGCCAGCAGCTTAGCTATAGGGGGGAACACTGAAGCTTTCTTT.

The rearrangement uses TRBV4-3 and TRBJ2-1; D perhaps matches TRBD2 (6 bases). V was clipped by 1 base and J by 5 bases, with 18 bases between them. The germline V gene encodes CDR1 LGHNA and CDR2 YSLEER. This CDR3 comprises 17 residues. The CDR3 reads CASSQASGTPGNNEQFF. The CDR3 DNA reads TGCGCCAGCAGCCAAGCTTCTGGGACTCCGGGCAACAATGAGCAGTTCTTC.

This clone was observed a few times. The chain uses TRBV19 and TRBJ1-1, with 7 bases that match TRBD1. CDR3 length equals 17 residues. Germline V lookup: CDR1 LNHDA, CDR2 SQIVND (reference sequence). The junction had 9 bases not matched to a gene; V was cut back by 2 bases and J by 0 bases. The CDR3 here is CASSIPIRQGLNTEAFF. The CDR3 region has the DNA TGTGCCAGTAGTATACCGATCAGACAGGGTTTGAACACTGAAGCTTTCTTT.

The chain carries TRBV19 and TRBJ2-7, with 9 positions matching TRBD1. V lost 4 bases to trimming and J lost 7 bases; unmatched junction nucleotides: 14. Germline assignment: CDR1 LNHDA and CDR2 SQIVND (reference sequence). The CDR3 is 16 amino acids. The CDR3 region has the DNA TGTGCCAGTAGTACATGGCCCCCACAGGGGGCCGAAGAGCAGTACTTC. Translation: CASSTWPPQGAEEQYF.

CDR3 region: CASSLESPGADTQYF. In nucleotides, the CDR3 is TGCGCCAGCAGCTTGGAGTCCCCGGGGGCAGATACGCAGTATTTT. The V and J genes are TRBV5-1 and TRBJ2-3, with D possibly being TRBD2 (6 bases). CDR3 length: 15 residues. With 0 bases removed from V and 4 bases from J, the gap between germline ends came to 12 bases. From germline, CDR1 is SGHRS and CDR2 YFSETQ.